The clone carrying this T cell receptor (beta chain) was detected a few times. Its target is not known. The data were taken from a study of cytomegalovirus exposure and HLA in healthy donors. Background on the study: For the 300 to 400 genotyped donors, 75% to 90% fell within the Caucasian-associated ancestry cluster. General observations from the study: One cluster of highly shared sequence variants probably arose as a sequencing artifact. Later analysis suggested most CMV-associated TCR beta chains were HLA-restricted. The listing of roughly 160 TCR beta chains classed them as cytomegalovirus-associated.

Primers for the PCR totalled 60 Vbeta and 13 Jbeta. TCRdb keeps only in-frame clones here, not all; method: immunoSEQ multiplex PCR. The table has about 170,000 clones, roughly 84% seen once. Germline CDR1 is SQVTM and CDR2 is ANQGSEA. The CDR3 contains 14 residues. V was clipped by 5 bases and J by 0 bases; unmatched bases: 6. The sequence came from a boy aged 2 to 9 in good health and CMV-seronegative. The chain recombines TRBV29-1 with TRBJ1-2; 7 positions match TRBD1. Sequencing was carried out using PBMCs. CDR3 nucleotides: TGCAGCGTTCCCGGGACAGAAGCTAACTATGGCTACACCTTC. Its translation is CSVPGTEANYGYTF.